These 30 T cell receptor beta chains were all obtained from the same sample, sequenced in a study of siplizumab effects on memory and regulatory T cells. TCRdb's table, derived via immunoSEQ multiplex PCR, lists solely in-frame clones and lacks some. The table shows more than 70,000 clones, with 85% to 95% occurring only once. The material sequenced was CD8+ T cells sorted from blood. Source of these receptors: a human donor in good health.

V is TRBV4-2 and J is TRBJ1-5; tentative D call: TRBD1 (5 bases). The germline V gene encodes CDR1 LGHNA and CDR2 YNFKEQ. The CDR3 covers 17 residues. V was cut by 3 bases and J by 0 bases, with 15 bases left in between. CDR3 DNA: TGTGCCAGCAGCCATGAGCGGGACGGACTTAGCAATCAGCCCCAGCATTTT. Residues: CASSHERDGLSNQPQHF.

The V call is TRBV27, the J call TRBJ2-7, with D possibly called TRBD1 or TRBD2 (5 bases each). V was trimmed by 6 bases and J by 4 bases, leaving 16 bases between them. The CDR3 covers 14 residues. In germline, CDR1 is MNHEY, CDR2 SMNVEV (reference sequence). The CDR3 coding sequence is TGTGCCAGCAGGCCCGGGACCGCACTTTACGAGCAGTACTTC. This encodes CASRPGTALYEQYF.

The genes are TRBV7-3 and TRBJ2-1; D perhaps matches TRBD1 (5 bases). Germline V lookup: CDR1 SGHTA, CDR2 FQGTGA. This CDR3 has 15 residues. Trimming left V 5 bases short and J 0 bases short, with 11 bases between. The CDR3, as DNA: TGTGCCAGCAGCCAGGGAATATCCTCCTACAATGAGCAGTTCTTC. Its protein product is CASSQGISSYNEQFF.

The rearrangement uses TRBV7-9 and TRBJ1-1; no clear D gene. With 2 bases removed from V and 1 base from J, the gap between germline ends came to 11 bases. Germline loops: CDR1 SEHNR, CDR2 FQNEAQ (reference sequence). The CDR3 has 15 amino acids. The CDR3 coding sequence is TGTGCCAGCAGCTTAACGACCTCTGAGAACACTGAAGCTTTCTTT. Translation: CASSLTTSENTEAFF.

This clone was picked up one time. V is TRBV19 and J is TRBJ2-1; D possibly corresponds to TRBD1 (6 bases). This CDR3 is 15 amino acids long. Trimming cost V 7 bases and J 2 bases, with 15 bases left between them. Per germline, CDR1 LNHDA and CDR2 SQIVND (reference sequence). The CDR3 nucleotides are TGTGCCAGTACACAGGGCCAGGGCCCCTACAATGAGCAGTTCTTC. Translation: CASTQGQGPYNEQFF.

For this clone: One junction end disagrees with the germline gene, perhaps due to a read error. V usage is TRBV5-6 and J usage is TRBJ2-5; D remains ambiguous. The J call may be faulty, since TRBJ2-7 better matches the DNA end. Germline V gene data show CDR1 as SGHDT and CDR2 as YYEEEE. The CDR3 is made up of 12 amino acids. The CDR3 loop reads CAGSSDHYEQYF. DNA of the CDR3: TGTGCCGGCAGCTCGGACCACTACGAGCAGTACTTC.

The V and J genes are TRBV6-6 and TRBJ1-4; TRBD1 agrees at 8 bases. The germline CDR1 and CDR2 sequences are MNHNY and SVGAGI (reference sequence). This CDR3 has 14 residues. V dropped 2 bases and J dropped 5; count of bases not matched to a gene: 1. This CDR3 is CASSYRTGNEKLFF. The CDR3 region has the DNA TGTGCCAGCAGTTACCGGACAGGGAATGAAAAACTGTTTTTT.

The chain carries TRBV9 and TRBJ1-4, with D uncertain. Trimming left V 4 bases short and J 4 bases short, with 14 bases between. The germline gives CDR1 SGDLS, CDR2 YYNGEE. The CDR3 is 15 residues long. This CDR3 is CASSPGRQNNEKLFF. The CDR3 DNA sequence: TGTGCCAGCAGCCCCGGACGGCAGAATAATGAAAAACTGTTTTTT.

The rearrangement uses TRBV7-9 and TRBJ1-1; D perhaps matches TRBD1 (5 bases). This CDR3 is 15 amino acids long. Germline V gives CDR1 SEHNR, CDR2 FQNEAQ (reference sequence). V was pared by 5 bases and J by 3 bases, with 16 bases between. Here the CDR3 DNA reads TGTGCCAGCAGCCTGGGGGAGAGAATCCACACTGAAGCTTTCTTT. Translation: CASSLGERIHTEAFF.

J is TRBJ1-1 and V is TRBV5-1; TRBD1 matches at 9 bases. V was clipped by 4 bases and J by 3 bases; unmatched bases: 4. Germline CDR1 is SGHRS and CDR2 is YFSETQ. The CDR3 loop spans 14 amino acids. The CDR3 nucleotides read TGCGCCAGCAGCGGGTGGACAGGGGACACTGAAGCTTTCTTT. As protein: CASSGWTGDTEAFF.

This clone appeared a single time. The chain uses TRBV5-8 and TRBJ2-7; possibly TRBD1 or TRBD2 for D (5 bases each). CDR3 length: 16 amino acids. Trimming took off 0 bases at V and 7 bases at J, with 20 bases between the two ends. Germline lookup yields CDR1 SGHTS and CDR2 YDEGEE. CDR3 protein: CASSLAGRHTLGEQYF. The CDR3 bases are TGTGCCAGCAGCTTGGCGGGGCGACACACTTTGGGAGAGCAGTACTTC.

This chain joins TRBV7-2 and TRBJ2-1; 13 bases fit TRBD2. Trimming cost V 5 bases and J 1 base; bases outside gene matches: 11. The CDR3 is 19 amino acids. CDR1 and CDR2 from the germline V gene are SGHTA and FQGNSA. The CDR3 DNA is TGTGCCAGCAGCGCCGGACTAGCGGGAGCGCTGGCATCCTACAATGAGCAGTTCTTC. It yields the protein CASSAGLAGALASYNEQFF.

The V gene is TRBV14, the J gene TRBJ2-2, with D perhaps matching TRBD2 (5 bases). Germline assignment: CDR1 SGHDN and CDR2 FVKESK. The CDR3 has 15 residues. Between the trimmed V and J ends, which lost 2 bases and 3 bases, there was a span of 10 bases. CDR3 in DNA: TGTGCCAGCAGCCAAAGCGGAGCCTACACCGGGGAGCTGTTTTTT. Protein: CASSQSGAYTGELFF.

The genes are TRBV27 and TRBJ2-7; possibly TRBD2 for D (5 bases). There are 15 residues in the CDR3. Germline V gives CDR1 MNHEY, CDR2 SMNVEV (reference sequence). V gave up 7 bases and J gave up 1 base, with 17 bases separating them. CDR3: CASTQRVPHSYEQYF. The DNA for the CDR3 is TGTGCCAGCACCCAGAGGGTGCCTCATTCCTACGAGCAGTACTTC.

The V gene is TRBV9, the J gene TRBJ2-1; weak D call: TRBD2 (7 bases). The CDR3 covers 16 residues. The germline CDR1 and CDR2 sequences are SGDLS and YYNGEE. V was cut by 0 bases and J by 6 bases, with 16 bases left in between. The CDR3 DNA reads as TGTGCCAGCAGCGTAGAGGGGGGAGGGCCTTTCAATGAGCAGTTCTTC. Amino acid sequence: CASSVEGGGPFNEQFF.

The chain has TRBV7-9 and TRBJ2-7, with D perhaps matching TRBD2 (6 bases). The germline CDR1 and CDR2 sequences are SEHNR and FQNEAQ (reference sequence). The CDR3 contains 14 residues. Trimming stripped 2 bases from V and 7 bases from J, with 15 bases between. In nucleotides, the CDR3 is TGTGCCAGCAGCTTATCTAGCGCCGAGGAGGAGCAGTACTTC. Encoded protein: CASSLSSAEEEQYF.

The chain uses TRBV29-1 and TRBJ2-1, with D possibly being TRBD1 (6 bases). The CDR3 runs to 14 residues. The germline gives CDR1 SQVTM, CDR2 ANQGSEA. The V and J ends lost 4 bases and 5 bases respectively, with 15 bases between them. The CDR3 sequence: CSVARTDPNNEQFF. The DNA of the CDR3 is TGCAGCGTTGCCAGGACAGACCCCAACAATGAGCAGTTCTTC.

The chain recombines TRBV5-1 with TRBJ2-3; 7 bases agree with TRBD2. The CDR3 has 18 amino acids. The germline V gene encodes CDR1 SGHRS and CDR2 YFSETQ. V lost 1 base and J lost 0; bases outside the gene matches: 11. CDR3 loop: CASSLTLRRRESTDTQYF. DNA for the CDR3: TGCGCCAGCAGCTTGACGCTCCGAAGGCGGGAGAGCACAGATACGCAGTATTTT.

The J gene is TRBJ2-3, the V gene TRBV27; 7 bases are a match to TRBD2. The CDR3 totals 18 residues. In germline, CDR1 is MNHEY, CDR2 SMNVEV (reference sequence). V lost 5 bases to trimming and J lost 4 bases; unmatched junction nucleotides: 18. The CDR3 reads CASSPYRMARGGPDTQYF. The CDR3 nucleotides read TGTGCCAGCAGTCCTTATAGGATGGCGCGGGGAGGGCCAGATACGCAGTATTTT.

The chain has TRBV5-8 and TRBJ2-5; D may correspond to TRBD1 or TRBD2 (7 bases each). The CDR3 length is 13 residues. Germline-derived CDR1 and CDR2 are SGHTS and YDEGEE. V was cut by 8 bases and J by 5 bases, with 16 bases left in between. The CDR3 spells CASIRRGGETQYF. The CDR3 DNA reads TGTGCCAGTATTCGCAGGGGGGGCGAGACCCAGTACTTC.

V is TRBV10-1 and J is TRBJ1-5; D is unclear. Germline assignment: CDR1 WNHNN and CDR2 SYGVQD (reference sequence). V was pared by 0 bases and J by 9 bases, with 9 bases between. The CDR3 runs 13 residues. In DNA form, the CDR3 reads TGCGCCAGCAGTGAGTCGGTGGACGGGCCCCAGCATTTT. It translates to CASSESVDGPQHF.

The rearrangement uses TRBV7-9 and TRBJ2-3; TRBD1 might be the D (5 bases). The CDR3 covers 13 residues. The V gene lost 4 bases and the J gene lost 2 bases, with 7 bases spanning the gap. From germline, CDR1 is SEHNR and CDR2 FQNEAQ (reference sequence). The CDR3 DNA reads as TGTGCCAGCAGCTCGACAGACACAGATACGCAGTATTTT. Its translation is CASSSTDTDTQYF.

The J gene is TRBJ1-1, the V gene TRBV9; no firm D call. CDR1 is SGDLS and CDR2 is YYNGEE in the germline V gene. This CDR3 has 14 residues. The germline V and J ends were trimmed by 2 bases and 3 bases, with 11 bases remaining between them. The CDR3 loop reads CASSVWSGDTEAFF. The CDR3 region has the DNA TGTGCCAGCAGCGTGTGGTCTGGGGACACTGAAGCTTTCTTT.

CDR3 region: CASSIVGLRTGELFF. CDR3 DNA sequence: TGTGCCAGTAGTATAGTAGGGTTGAGGACCGGGGAGCTGTTTTTT. The chain employs TRBV19 and TRBJ2-2, with no clear D. Trimming cost V 1 base and J 5 bases, with 11 bases left between them. Germline V gene sequence: CDR1 LNHDA, CDR2 SQIVND (reference sequence). The CDR3 consists of 15 residues.

This clone was seen a single time. The V call is TRBV7-9, the J call TRBJ2-1; possibly TRBD2 for D (5 bases). This CDR3 is built from 15 residues. Deletions cut 4 bases from V and 8 bases from J, with 18 bases between. In germline, CDR1 is SEHNR, CDR2 FQNEAQ (reference sequence). CDR3: CASSSGLTGVHEQFF. The CDR3 bases are TGTGCCAGCAGCTCCGGACTTACCGGAGTCCATGAGCAGTTCTTC. The whole variable domain, remainder taken from reference TRBV7-9 and TRBJ2-1, is DTGVSQNPRHKITKRGQNVTFRCDPISEHNRLYWYRQTLGQGPEFLTYFQNEAQLEKSRLLSDRFSAERPKGSFSTLEIQRTEQGDSAMYLCASSSGLTGVHEQFFGPGTRLTVL.

The chain links TRBV28 to TRBJ2-5; no reliable D call. V shed 3 bases and J shed 5 bases, with 1 base lying between them. This CDR3 has 10 residues. The V gene's germline CDR1 is MDHEN and CDR2 SYDVKM. The CDR3 is CASSFETQYF. The CDR3 DNA reads as TGTGCCAGCAGTTTTGAGACCCAGTACTTC.

Details on this clone: Other DNA sequences from this sample encode an identical CDR3 as well. J is TRBJ2-1 and V is TRBV19; 7 bases are shared with TRBD2. Germline lookup yields CDR1 LNHDA and CDR2 SQIVND (reference sequence). The V segment lost 2 bases and the J segment 6 bases; nucleotides outside the gene matches: 7. CDR3 length equals 15 residues. The CDR3: CASSISGRALNEQFF. DNA for the CDR3: TGTGCCAGTAGTATAAGTGGGAGGGCTCTCAATGAGCAGTTCTTC.

CDR3 coding DNA: TGTGCCAGCAGCCAATTACGGGGAAATGGCTACACCTTC. Translating it yields CASSQLRGNGYTF. The rearrangement uses TRBV16 and TRBJ1-2; the D is unclear. The germline V gene has CDR1 KGHSY and CDR2 FQNENV. The V end was cut by 1 base, the J end by 6 bases, with 9 bases between. The CDR3 sequence is 13 residues long.

The chain combines TRBV28 with TRBJ2-3; possibly TRBD2 for D (6 bases). V was clipped by 3 bases and J by 1 base, with 11 bases between them. Germline CDR1 reads MDHEN; CDR2 reads SYDVKM. The CDR3 covers 15 residues. For the CDR3, the DNA is TGTGCCAGCAGTTTTTTGTCTAGCGGCACAGATACGCAGTATTTT. Protein sequence: CASSFLSSGTDTQYF.

The chain is built from TRBV19 and TRBJ2-7; no reliable D call. Germline-derived CDR1 and CDR2 are LNHDA and SQIVND (reference sequence). Trimming removed 8 bases from V and 6 bases from J, with 23 bases in between. CDR3 length equals 15 residues. CDR3 loop: CASAIGIGFRSEQYF. CDR3 DNA sequence: TGTGCCAGTGCTATCGGAATAGGGTTCCGGAGCGAGCAGTACTTC.